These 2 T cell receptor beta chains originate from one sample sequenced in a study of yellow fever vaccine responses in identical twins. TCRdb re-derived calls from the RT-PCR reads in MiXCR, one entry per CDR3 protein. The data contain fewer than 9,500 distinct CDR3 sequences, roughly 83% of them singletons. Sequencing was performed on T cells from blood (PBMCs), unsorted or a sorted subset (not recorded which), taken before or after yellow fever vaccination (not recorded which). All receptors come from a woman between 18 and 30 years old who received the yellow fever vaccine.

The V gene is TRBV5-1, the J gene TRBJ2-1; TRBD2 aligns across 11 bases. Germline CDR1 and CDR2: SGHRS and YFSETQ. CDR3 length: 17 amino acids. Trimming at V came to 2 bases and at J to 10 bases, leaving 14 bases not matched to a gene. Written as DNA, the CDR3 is TGCGCCAGCAGCTTTATCCTGACTAGCGGGATTTCTAACGAGCAGTTCTTC. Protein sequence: CASSFILTSGISNEQFF.

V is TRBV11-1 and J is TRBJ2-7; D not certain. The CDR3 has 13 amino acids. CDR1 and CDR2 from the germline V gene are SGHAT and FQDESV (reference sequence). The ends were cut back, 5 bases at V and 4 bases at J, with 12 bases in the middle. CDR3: CASSPRNTYEQYF. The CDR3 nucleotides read TGTGCCAGCAGCCCCCGAAATACTTACGAGCAGTACTTC.